Listed below are T cell receptor beta chains from one sample, sequenced in a study of T cell repertoires in cytomegalovirus infection. No antigens are known for them. TCRdb processed the reads anew with MiXCR; each CDR3 protein has one entry. The sample shows approximately 500,000 distinct CDR3 sequences, roughly 34% of them seen only once. This sample comprised cultured PBMCs, obtained from culture after CMV antigen stimulation. All receptors come from a human donor in good health (CMV status not recorded). Some clones in this sample may be carry-over from other donors' samples. Each CDR3 is given with its conserved first and last residue. The D gene is left open where the match is weak. Only some rows state a clone size, as once, few, many or a class for expanded clones.

cdr3_nt,cdr3_aa,clone_size,v_call,d_call,j_call
TGCAGTGCTGAACCCTTGGGACTAGCGGAAGAAGAGCAGTTCTTC,CSAEPLGLAEEEQFF,many,TRBV20-1,TRBD2,TRBJ2-1
TGTGCCAGCAGTTACTCGGCGGGGGCCGTCAATCAGCCCCAGCATTTT,CASSYSAGAVNQPQHF,few,TRBV6-2/TRBV6-3,.,TRBJ1-5
TGTGCCAGCAGCCCCCAGGGGTACGACACTGAAGCTTTCTTT,CASSPQGYDTEAFF,few,TRBV11-3,.,TRBJ1-1
TGCGCCAGCAGCCAAGTGAAAATGCAAGATACGCAGTATTTT,CASSQVKMQDTQYF,.,TRBV4-1,.,TRBJ2-3
TGTGCCAGTAGTATAGACGGGACAGGCACTGAAGCTTTCTTT,CASSIDGTGTEAFF,.,TRBV19,TRBD1,TRBJ1-1
TGCAGTGCCAACCGGGACGGTGATCGCTCCTACGAGCAGTACTTC,CSANRDGDRSYEQYF,few,TRBV20-1,.,TRBJ2-7
TGTGCCAGCAGCGTCACAGGGAGCACTGAAGCTTTCTTT,CASSVTGSTEAFF,.,TRBV11-2,.,TRBJ1-1
TGTGCCAGCAGCCCGCCAGGGGGTGGGCAGTTCTTC,CASSPPGGGQFF,.,TRBV14,TRBD1,TRBJ2-1
TGTGCCATCAGCAGGACACCCGAGGGGATCTATGGCTACACCTTC,CAISRTPEGIYGYTF,.,TRBV10-3,.,TRBJ1-2
TGTGCCAGCAGCCAGGCCTCCGGGACAGGGGCGGCTGAGCAGTTCTTC,CASSQASGTGAAEQFF,.,TRBV7-6,TRBD1,TRBJ2-1
TGCGCCAGCAGCCAAGATCTAATCGGGACAGGGCCCCAAGAGACCCAGTACTTC,CASSQDLIGTGPQETQYF,.,TRBV4-3,TRBD1,TRBJ2-5
TGTGCCAGCAGTACAGGGGAGCGGCGCAACGAGCAGTACTTC,CASSTGERRNEQYF,.,TRBV6-1,TRBD1,TRBJ2-7
TGCGCCAGCAGTCAACGGACAGGGCAAAAAAACATTCAGTACTTC,CASSQRTGQKNIQYF,.,TRBV23-1,TRBD1,TRBJ2-4
TGTGCCAGCAGCTTAGCGCACGGATTGAACACTGAAGCTTTCTTT,CASSLAHGLNTEAFF,many,TRBV7-2,.,TRBJ1-1
TGTGCCAGCAGCTCCCAGGGGGGGGATAGCAATCAGCCCCAGCATTTT,CASSSQGGDSNQPQHF,few,TRBV7-9,TRBD1,TRBJ1-5
TGCGCCAGCAGCCCCCCGACTAGCGGGAGTGGGGGTGAGACCCAGTACTTC,CASSPPTSGSGGETQYF,.,TRBV4-1,TRBD2,TRBJ2-5
TGTGCCAGCAGCAAGGAAGGAAGACTAGCGGGATTTCTTTACGGGGAGCTGTTTTTT,CASSKEGRLAGFLYGELFF,few,TRBV28,TRBD2,TRBJ2-2
TGTGCCAGCAGCCGCCGGGGGAGAGGAGGGCTGTTTTTT,CASSRRGRGGLFF,few,TRBV27,.,TRBJ2-2
TGTGCCAGCAGCCAAGGACAGGGCTACAATGAGCAGTTCTTC,CASSQGQGYNEQFF,many,TRBV7-3,TRBD1,TRBJ2-1
TGTGCCAGCAGCTTCGGGGGGTTCGGATGGGGCGAGCAGTACTTC,CASSFGGFGWGEQYF,.,TRBV5-6,TRBD2,TRBJ2-7
TGTGCCAGCAGTTTCGAGGTTTCCGATGAGCAGTTCTTC,CASSFEVSDEQFF,once,TRBV12-3/TRBV12-4,.,TRBJ2-1
TGTGCTAGTGGTTTGGCCGGGACAGTTGCGTTCTTC,CASGLAGTVAFF,.,TRBV12-5,TRBD1,TRBJ2-1
TGTGCCAGCAGTCCTACCGTCACTAGCGGAATCACAGATACGCAGTATTTT,CASSPTVTSGITDTQYF,few,TRBV27,TRBD2,TRBJ2-3
TGTGCCAGCAGCTTAGCCCAGGCTTTCGGGGTAGAAGAGTTCTTC,CASSLAQAFGVEEFF,few,TRBV7-8,.,TRBJ2-1
TGTGCCAGCAGCCTTGGGACTAGCGGGACCGAGACCCAGTACTTC,CASSLGTSGTETQYF,few,TRBV11-2,TRBD2,TRBJ2-5
TGTGCCAGCAGTTCCCGGGACCTTAATGAAAAACTGTTTTTT,CASSSRDLNEKLFF,.,TRBV12-3/TRBV12-4,.,TRBJ1-4
TGTGCCAGCAGGGCCGACAGGGGATCGGGAGGCCCCACAGATACGCAGTATTTT,CASRADRGSGGPTDTQYF,.,TRBV12-3/TRBV12-4,.,TRBJ2-3
TGTGCCAGCAGCCCGGGACAGGAAGGCTACACCTTC,CASSPGQEGYTF,.,TRBV5-6,TRBD1,TRBJ1-2
TGCAGTGCTCTGACTAGCGGGAGGGGCGGGGAGCTGTTTTTT,CSALTSGRGGELFF,.,TRBV20-1,TRBD2,TRBJ2-2
TGCAGTGCTCCCGGCCGGGGCAGGACAGGGCCTGACGAGCAGTACTTC,CSAPGRGRTGPDEQYF,.,TRBV20-1,TRBD1,TRBJ2-7
TGTGCCAGCAGGCTTGGGGCGGGAGCGTACCAAGAGACCCAGTACTTC,CASRLGAGAYQETQYF,.,TRBV6-5,TRBD2,TRBJ2-5
TGTGCCATCAGGCGGGCTAACTATGGCTACACCTTC,CAIRRANYGYTF,.,TRBV10-3,.,TRBJ1-2
TGTGCCAGCAGTAATTTTGGACTAGCGGACTACAATGAGCAGTTCTTC,CASSNFGLADYNEQFF,.,TRBV5-3,TRBD2,TRBJ2-1
TGTGCCAGCAGCTTTAGCGGACTAGCGGGAGCCTCGAGGACCGGGGAGCTGTTTTTT,CASSFSGLAGASRTGELFF,many,TRBV7-2,TRBD2,TRBJ2-2
TGTGCCAGCAGTTCCTCAGCGGGCGGGTCCTACAATGAGCAGTTCTTC,CASSSSAGGSYNEQFF,.,TRBV6-1,.,TRBJ2-1
TGCAGTGCTCCCGGGACTAGCGGAAACTACGAGCAGTACTTC,CSAPGTSGNYEQYF,many,TRBV20-1,TRBD2,TRBJ2-7